This T cell receptor (beta chain) was documented in a study of tumor-infiltrating lymphocytes in primary liver carcinoma. Study-level background: Treatment of the patients' primary liver carcinoma consisted of surgical resection. Patients were men and women aged 30 to 69 years. Study outcomes and limitations: Significantly greater top-250-clone fractions characterized tumors relative to blood (p = 0.039).

Reverse transcription of about 500 ng total RNA with a constant-region primer produced TCR beta cDNA. Investigators got TCR beta libraries out of three nested multiplex PCR rounds, done with slightly modified ARM-PCR. Forward primers for TRBV1-TRBV30 and a C-beta reverse primer served the first two PCR rounds, at about 9 cycles each. Via MiXCR, TCRdb re-called the multiplex PCR reads, giving one row per CDR3 protein. The sample has 310,000 or so distinct CDR3 sequences; approximately 58% are singletons. Remarks on this clonotype: Antigen specificity is unknown. A much more abundant neighbour one base away suggests this may be a read error.

The CDR3 consists of 11 residues. CDR1 is LGHNA, CDR2 YNFKEQ, per germline. Unsorted whole blood supplied the blood RNA, and germline DNA was isolated too. Patients were treatment-naive with chronic HBV infection. Material for sequencing was peripheral blood. This TCR was sampled from a woman between 25 and 40 years old with primary liver carcinoma and hepatitis B virus infection. The chain employs TRBV4-2 and TRBJ1-1, with a weak D call TRBD1 (6 bases). Here the CDR3 DNA reads TGTGTCAGCAGGGGAGGGTTGGGAGCTTTCTTT. Amino acids: CVSRGGLGAFF.